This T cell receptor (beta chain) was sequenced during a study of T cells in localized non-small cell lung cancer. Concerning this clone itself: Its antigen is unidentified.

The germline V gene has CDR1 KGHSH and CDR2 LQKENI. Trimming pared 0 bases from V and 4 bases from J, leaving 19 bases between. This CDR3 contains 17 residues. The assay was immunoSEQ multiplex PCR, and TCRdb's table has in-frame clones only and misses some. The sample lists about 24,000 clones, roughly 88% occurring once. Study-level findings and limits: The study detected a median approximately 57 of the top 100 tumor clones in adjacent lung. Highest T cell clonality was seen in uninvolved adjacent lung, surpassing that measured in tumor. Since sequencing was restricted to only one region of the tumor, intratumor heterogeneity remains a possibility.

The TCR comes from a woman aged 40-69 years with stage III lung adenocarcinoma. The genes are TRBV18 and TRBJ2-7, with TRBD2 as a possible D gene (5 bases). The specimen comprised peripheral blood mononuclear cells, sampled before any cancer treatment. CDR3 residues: CASSPPGSLSTRYEQYF. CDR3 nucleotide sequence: TGTGCCAGCTCACCACCGGGGAGTCTCTCCACCAGATACGAGCAGTACTTC.